A single sample is the source of the 19 T cell receptor beta chains below, sequenced in a study of T cell repertoires in cytomegalovirus infection. TCRdb re-derived calls from the reads in MiXCR, one entry per CDR3 protein. The sample includes about 470,000 distinct CDR3 sequences, 40% to 50% seen only once; the top ten take 43%. No antigen has been assigned to these receptors. The sample was cultured PBMCs, taken from culture after CMV antigen stimulation. The origin of the receptors is a human donor in good health (CMV status not recorded). Some clones in this sample may be carry-over from other donors' samples.

The chain links TRBV7-8 to TRBJ2-7, with D perhaps matching TRBD1 (6 bases). The V end was cut by 2 bases, the J end by 0 bases, with 20 bases between. Germline CDR1 reads SGHVS; CDR2 reads FQNEAQ. This CDR3 comprises 18 residues. The CDR3 coding sequence is TGTGCCAGCAGCTTACAATCGTGGGTACAGGGCAACTCCTACGAGCAGTACTTC. Amino acid sequence: CASSLQSWVQGNSYEQYF.

J is TRBJ2-1 and V is TRBV14; no reliable D call. CDR3 size: 15 residues. V was shortened by 1 base and J by 0 bases, with 7 bases between the two germline ends. The germline V gene encodes CDR1 SGHDN and CDR2 FVKESK. CDR3 in amino acids: CASSQVAFSYNEQFF. The CDR3 bases are TGTGCCAGCAGCCAAGTGGCTTTCTCCTACAATGAGCAGTTCTTC.

This clonotype was recorded a few times. This chain joins TRBV7-2 and TRBJ2-6, with D hard to call. Per germline, CDR1 SGHTA and CDR2 FQGNSA. V was trimmed by 0 bases and J by 0 bases, leaving 12 bases between them. The CDR3 sequence is 18 residues long. The CDR3 region is CASSLANPLSSGANVLTF. CDR3 nucleotide sequence: TGTGCCAGCAGCTTAGCGAACCCCCTAAGCTCTGGGGCCAACGTCCTGACTTTC.

The chain joins TRBV7-6 to TRBJ2-3; tentatively, D is TRBD2 (6 bases). Germline CDR1 is SGHVS and CDR2 is FNYEAQ. The CDR3 is 13 residues long. With 1 base removed from V and 9 bases from J, the gap between germline ends came to 11 bases. CDR3 loop: CASSLDKGGTQYF. In DNA, the CDR3 is TGTGCCAGCAGCTTAGACAAGGGAGGAACGCAGTATTTT.

The chain couples TRBV7-2 to TRBJ2-2; tentatively, D is TRBD1 (6 bases). Germline V lookup: CDR1 SGHTA, CDR2 FQGNSA. The V end was cut by 5 bases, the J end by 5 bases, with 9 bases between. CDR3 length: 13 residues. CDR3 amino acids: CASSQGQTGELFF. CDR3 coding DNA: TGTGCCAGCAGCCAAGGACAGACCGGGGAGCTGTTTTTT.

The genes are TRBV12-3 or TRBV12-4 and TRBJ2-5, with D unresolved. Trimming left V 6 bases short and J 5 bases short, with 31 bases between. The CDR3 sequence is 19 residues long. Here the CDR3 reads CASSTPLESGPPFRETQYF. CDR3 in DNA: TGTGCCAGCAGCACCCCCCTCGAGTCCGGACCTCCGTTCAGGGAGACCCAGTACTTC.

The gene calls are TRBV29-1 and TRBJ2-1; weak D call: TRBD2 (5 bases). Trimming stripped 8 bases from V and 8 bases from J, with 13 bases between. CDR1 and CDR2 (germline): SQVTM, ANQGSEA. The CDR3 contains 11 residues. The CDR3 sequence is CSINGEYEQFF. The CDR3 DNA follows: TGCAGCATTAACGGGGAGTATGAGCAGTTCTTC.

This clonotype was picked up a small number of times. The V call is TRBV12-3 or TRBV12-4, the J call TRBJ2-1, with unresolved D. V dropped 7 bases and J dropped 0 bases, with 16 bases sitting between them. The CDR3 has 16 amino acids. The CDR3: CASTLGRARSYNEQFF. CDR3 DNA sequence: TGTGCCAGCACTCTAGGGCGAGCCCGCTCCTACAATGAGCAGTTCTTC.

The chain joins TRBV6-7 to TRBJ2-7, with 13 positions matching TRBD2. TRBV6-7 is filed as an ORF, its function uncertain. The V and J ends lost 6 bases and 4 bases, in that order; junction bases with no gene match: 6. The CDR3 sequence is 15 residues long. CDR3 in amino acids: CASSPGLAGEYEQYF. As DNA, the CDR3 is TGTGCCAGCAGCCCCGGACTAGCGGGAGAATACGAGCAGTACTTC.

The chain couples TRBV20-1 to TRBJ2-7, with D possibly TRBD1 on 6 matching bases. With 4 bases removed from V and 5 bases from J, the gap between germline ends came to 9 bases. The germline gives CDR1 DFQATT, CDR2 SNEGSKA (reference sequence). This CDR3 has 11 amino acids. This CDR3 is CSAKQGDEQYF. As DNA, the CDR3 is TGCAGTGCTAAACAGGGAGACGAGCAGTACTTC.

This clonotype was seen a single time. The J gene is TRBJ2-4, the V gene TRBV20-1; 9 positions match TRBD1. The CDR3 is 14 residues long. Germline CDR1 is DFQATT and CDR2 is SNEGSKA (reference sequence). V was pared by 7 bases and J by 4 bases, with 8 bases of the junction left unmatched. CDR3 residues: CSVVTGGMKNIQYF. Here the CDR3 DNA reads TGCAGTGTGGTGACAGGGGGTATGAAAAACATTCAGTACTTC.

In its sample, this clonotype was seen a few times. V and J are TRBV4-3 and TRBJ2-3, with 12 positions matching TRBD2. V shed 3 bases, J shed 3 bases, and the junction held 1 base outside the gene matches. CDR3 size: 15 residues. CDR1 and CDR2 from the germline V gene are LGHNA and YSLEER. The CDR3 DNA reads as TGCGCCAGCAGCCAGACTAGCGGGAGAACAGATACGCAGTATTTT. It specifies CASSQTSGRTDTQYF.

The chain couples TRBV10-3 to TRBJ1-5; 7 bases align to TRBD1. Germline CDR1 and CDR2: ENHRY and SYGVKD. There are 13 residues in the CDR3. The ends lost 9 bases at V and 4 bases at J; junction bases unmatched: 6. In DNA, the CDR3 is TGTGCCATTGCGGGACAGACAAATCAGCCCCAGCATTTT. This codes for CAIAGQTNQPQHF.

This clonotype was observed a handful of times. The chain is built from TRBV4-2 and TRBJ2-7; 7 bases align to TRBD2. The junction had 11 bases not matched to a gene; V was cut back by 0 bases and J by 3 bases. The CDR3 extends over 17 amino acids. From germline, CDR1 is LGHNA and CDR2 YNFKEQ. The CDR3 spells CASSQDRFGASGYEQYF. The CDR3 bases are TGTGCCAGCAGCCAAGACCGCTTCGGGGCTAGCGGCTACGAGCAGTACTTC.

This clonotype showed up just a few times. The chain is built from TRBV11-2 and TRBJ1-5; 9 nucleotides match TRBD1. The CDR3 runs 15 residues. J lost 3 bases, V lost 5 bases, and 5 bases had no gene match. Germline V lookup: CDR1 SGHAT, CDR2 FQNNGV. In nucleotides, the CDR3 is TGTGCCAGCAGCAAGGGACAGGGTGCCAATCAGCCCCAGCATTTT. Its translation is CASSKGQGANQPQHF.

The V call is TRBV6-6, the J call TRBJ2-7; D ambiguous. The CDR3 totals 15 residues. Trimming stripped 8 bases from V and 0 bases from J, with 17 bases between. In germline, CDR1 is MNHNY, CDR2 SVGAGI (reference sequence). The CDR3 DNA reads as TGTGCCAGCGCTCAGAGTTTCGCACTCTCCTACGAGCAGTACTTC. As protein: CASAQSFALSYEQYF.

This clonotype was detected ten times or more. The chain employs TRBV7-2 and TRBJ2-7; possible D gene TRBD1, 7 bases. V was cut by 1 base and J by 1 base, with 11 bases left in between. CDR1 SGHTA and CDR2 FQGNSA come from the germline V gene. CDR3 size: 15 residues. CDR3 protein: CASSLVRGVSYEQYF. The CDR3 region has the DNA TGTGCCAGCAGCTTAGTCAGGGGGGTTTCCTACGAGCAGTACTTC.

V gene TRBV28 combines with J gene TRBJ1-6; D call uncertain. There are 16 residues in the CDR3. The germline CDR1 and CDR2 sequences are MDHEN and SYDVKM. The V end was cut by 5 bases, the J end by 7 bases, with 18 bases between. CDR3 protein: CASSPRRSVLNSPLHF. The CDR3 DNA reads TGTGCCAGCAGTCCCAGGCGTTCGGTCCTCAATTCACCCCTCCACTTT.

In its sample, this clonotype was seen many times. The chain carries TRBV7-2 and TRBJ2-3; TRBD2 matches 9 bases. CDR3 length: 15 amino acids. Germline CDR1 SGHTA, CDR2 FQGNSA. V dropped 5 bases and J dropped 5; count of bases not matched to a gene: 8. The CDR3 region has the DNA TGTGCCAGCAGCCCGCGGGGGGGCCTTGGAGATACGCAGTATTTT. This sequence encodes CASSPRGGLGDTQYF. The full variable domain, rest sourced from reference TRBV7-2 and TRBJ2-3, is GAGVSQSPSNKVTEKGKDVELRCDPISGHTALYWYRQSLGQGLEFLIYFQGNSAPDKSGLPSDRFSAERTGGSVSTLTIQRTQQEDSAVYLCASSPRGGLGDTQYFGPGTRLTVL.